This TCR beta chain was captured in a study of T-cell memory formation after mild COVID-19. Study conclusions and caveats: Among CD4+ contracting clones, most were CM and EM, and CD8+ ones EMRA.

This clonotype showed up just a few times. What it recognizes is unknown. TCRdb reanalysed the 5' RACE reads using MiXCR and keeps one entry per CDR3 protein. The sample contains 300,000 to 400,000 distinct CDR3 sequences, 10% to 15% of which appear only once. This clonotype was obtained from a man younger than 30 who had mild COVID-19 (a few samples of this study predate the infection). Cell type and time point are not known. What was sequenced was PBMCs or a T cell subset sorted from them (not recorded which).

CDR3 in amino acids: CASSDFWTQGTQYF. The CDR3 DNA is TGTGCCAGCAGTGATTTCTGGACCCAGGGTACGCAGTATTTT. The rearrangement joins TRBV6-1 to TRBJ2-3; tentative D call: TRBD1 (5 bases). The CDR3 covers 14 residues. Germline lookup yields CDR1 MNHNS and CDR2 SASEGT. The germline V and J ends were trimmed by 3 bases and 8 bases, with 15 bases remaining between them.